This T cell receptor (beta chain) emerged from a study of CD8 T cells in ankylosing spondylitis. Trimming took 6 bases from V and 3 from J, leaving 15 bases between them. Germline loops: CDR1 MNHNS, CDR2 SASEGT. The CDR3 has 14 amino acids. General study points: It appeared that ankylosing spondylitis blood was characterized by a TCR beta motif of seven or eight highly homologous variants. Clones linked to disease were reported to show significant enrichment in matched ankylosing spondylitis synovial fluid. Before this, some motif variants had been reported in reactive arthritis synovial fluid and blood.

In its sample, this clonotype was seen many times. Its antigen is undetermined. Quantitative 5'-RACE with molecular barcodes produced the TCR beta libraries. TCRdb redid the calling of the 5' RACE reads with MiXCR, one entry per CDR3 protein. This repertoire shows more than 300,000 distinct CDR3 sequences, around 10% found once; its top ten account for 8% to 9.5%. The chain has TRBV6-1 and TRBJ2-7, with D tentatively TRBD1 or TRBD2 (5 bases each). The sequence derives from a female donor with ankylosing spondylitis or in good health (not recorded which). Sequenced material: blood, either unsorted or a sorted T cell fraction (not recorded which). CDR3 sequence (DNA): TGTGCCAGCAGAGAGGGGCCGACTTACTACGAGCAGTACTTC. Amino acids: CASREGPTYYEQYF.